Listed below are T cell receptor beta chains from one sample, sequenced in a study of blood T cell repertoires in COVID-19. This table comes from immunoSEQ multiplex PCR, and its TCRdb copy is limited to in-frame clones, with some not included. The sample holds a few hundred thousand clones, 85% to 90% seen once. Material: PBMCs or T cells enriched from blood (not recorded which). The receptors derive from a woman aged 35 to 49 who had recovered from COVID-19. CDR3s include the opening cysteine and the closing phenylalanine or tryptophan. Each record gives: D gene, V gene, J gene, CDR3 DNA, CDR3 protein. The D gene is left open where the match is weak.

.	TRBV9	TRBJ2-1	TGTGCCAGCGATGAAATCAGGGGCGAATCCTACAATGAGCAGTTCTTC	CASDEIRGESYNEQFF
TRBD2	TRBV3-1/TRBV3-2	TRBJ2-3	TGTGCCAGCAGCCAAGATAGTCCGCTAGCGGGAGATGATACGCAGTATTTT	CASSQDSPLAGDDTQYF
TRBD2	TRBV27	TRBJ2-3	TGTGCCAGCAGTGGACTAGCGGGAGGAGATACGCAGTATTTT	CASSGLAGGDTQYF
.	TRBV14	TRBJ1-1	TGTGCCAGCAGCCAAGCCTTCCTTGGAGTGAACACTGAAGCTTTCTTT	CASSQAFLGVNTEAFF
.	TRBV9	TRBJ1-4	TGTGCCAGCAGCGTAGGAGGATTATCGGAAAAACTGTTTTTT	CASSVGGLSEKLFF
.	TRBV7-2	TRBJ1-6	TGTGCCAGCAGCTTAGTAGGACAGCTATATAATTCACCCCTCCACTTT	CASSLVGQLYNSPLHF
.	TRBV10-3	TRBJ2-4	TGTGCCTCAGGGCAGGAGAAAAACATTCAGTACTTC	CASGQEKNIQYF
TRBD1	TRBV6-1	TRBJ2-1	TGTGCCAGCAGTGGACAGGGCTATCGCTCCTACAATGAGCAGTTCTTC	CASSGQGYRSYNEQFF
TRBD1	TRBV19	TRBJ1-2	TGTGCCAGTAGTATAAAGCAGGGGGCCTATGGCTACACCTTC	CASSIKQGAYGYTF
.	TRBV7-5	TRBJ2-1	TGTGCCAGAAGCATGCAGCGGCCTAGCTCCTACAATGAGCAGTTCTTC	CARSMQRPSSYNEQFF
.	TRBV6-5	TRBJ1-1	TGTGCCAGCAGCCCCTCGGCGGGGGCGAACACTGAAGCTTTCTTT	CASSPSAGANTEAFF
TRBD2	TRBV6-2/TRBV6-3	TRBJ2-7	TGTGCCAGCAGCCCCCGGACTAGTGCCTACGAGCAGTACTTC	CASSPRTSAYEQYF
.	TRBV12-3/TRBV12-4	TRBJ2-7	TGTGCCAGCAGTTCTCTCCAGGGAGGTGAGCAGTACTTC	CASSSLQGGEQYF
.	TRBV5-1	TRBJ2-2	TGCGCCAGCAGCTTGTTATTTACCGGGACACGCTCCACCGGGGAGCTGTTTTTT	CASSLLFTGTRSTGELFF
TRBD2	TRBV18	TRBJ2-4	TGTGCCAGCGGGACTAGCGGCGGAGACATTCAGTACTTC	CASGTSGGDIQYF
TRBD1	TRBV7-6	TRBJ1-4	TGTGCCAGCAGCACAGGGACAGGGGCTGGTGAAAAACTGTTTTTT	CASSTGTGAGEKLFF